The TCR beta chain under discussion was sequenced for a study of circulating and synovial CD4+ cells in juvenile arthritis (dated by TCRdb to the mid-2010s). Turning to the overall study: TCRbeta CDR3 repertoires of circulating HLA-DR+ CD4 T cells, bulk blood CD4 T cells and synovial CD4 T cells were compared within each patient. The goal of repertoire sequencing was to confirm that a circulating synovial-like CD4 T cell subset was enriched in synovial clonotypes. The study at large found these results: Lower diversity was observed in synovial and circulating pathogenic-like lymphocyte repertoires than in bulk blood CD4 repertoires, and some CPL samples were found to be as oligoclonal as synovium. Because CPL samples and bulk blood CD4 samples differed in T cell genome counts by at least an order of magnitude, sample-size effects were addressed. Circulating pathogenic-like lymphocytes were found to cluster with synovial T cells, and a substantially higher fraction of CDR3 sequences was shared with synovium by circulating pathogenic-like lymphocytes than by bulk blood. No difference between circulating pathogenic-like lymphocytes and bulk blood T cells was detected by traditional Vbeta family usage analysis. Since overlap with synovium went up as sequencing depth increased, the measured fractions of shared clonotypes likely underestimated the full repertoire overlap.

As regards this clone: Its binding antigen is unknown. The record has no base qualities; no much larger clone is one base away.

The sequenced samples came from patients who had active juvenile idiopathic arthritis. Sorting was carried out immediately after cells were thawed, and dead cells were excluded with Live/Dead Fixable Near-IR Stain. Receptor amplification or capture employed the immunoSEQ multiplex PCR assay. TCRbeta CDR3 sequencing was performed as a commercial service by an external provider. The original pipeline was this. The analyses relied on productive nucleotide sequences along with amino acid sequences obtained through in silico translation. Diversity was measured as Renyi entropy over a range of alpha values, and the median of 200 repeated subsamples was taken to equalise sample size. Pairwise repertoire distance was calculated as one minus the Chao-modified Jaccard index, correcting for under-sampling, and used for clustering. Frequency-weighted overlap with synovial clonotypes was computed at 200 sample sizes with 200 draws without replacement at each size, and the value at the size of the smaller sample was reported. TCRdb mirrors the immuneACCESS table, restricted to in-frame sequences. Some clones are absent from its copies; in checked studies, under half trace to an unresolved V gene, and the reason for the others is unknown. V, J and clone size were drawn from that table, and D and trimming were deduced from the DNA. The sample table contains tens of thousands of clones; only one count was recorded for about 96% of them. Jointly, the top ten make up 0.68% of the sample.

Sequences MNHNY (CDR1) and SVGAGI (CDR2) are obtained from the germline V gene (reference sequence). From the cysteine up to the phenylalanine, the CDR3 has a length of 16 residues. Only the CDR3 region is kept as DNA, spanning 48 bases read in frame from base 1. Relative to germline, V is missing 5 bases and J is missing 3 bases, with 11 bases of the junction outside any gene match. The sequenced sample consisted of CD4+ T cells from blood. The V and J segments used are TRBV6-6 and TRBJ2-7, and TRBD1 matches 9 of the central bases. This clonotype was sampled from a human donor with juvenile idiopathic arthritis. This receptor carries the CDR3 CASSAGTGFLRYEQYF. The nucleotides read TGTGCCAGCAGTGCAGGGACAGGGTTTCTACGCTACGAGCAGTACTTC.